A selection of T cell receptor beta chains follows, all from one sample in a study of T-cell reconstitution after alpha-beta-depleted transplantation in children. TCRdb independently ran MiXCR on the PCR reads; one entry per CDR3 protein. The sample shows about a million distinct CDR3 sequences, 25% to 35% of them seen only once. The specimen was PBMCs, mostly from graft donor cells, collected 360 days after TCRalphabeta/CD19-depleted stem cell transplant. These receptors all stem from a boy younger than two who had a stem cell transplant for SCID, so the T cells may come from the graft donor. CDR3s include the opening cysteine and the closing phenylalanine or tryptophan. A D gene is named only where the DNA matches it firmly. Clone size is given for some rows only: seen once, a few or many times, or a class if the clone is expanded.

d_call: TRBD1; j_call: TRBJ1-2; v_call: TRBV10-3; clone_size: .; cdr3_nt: TGTGCCATCAGTTCGGGACAGGAGATCTATGGCTACACCTTC; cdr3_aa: CAISSGQEIYGYTF
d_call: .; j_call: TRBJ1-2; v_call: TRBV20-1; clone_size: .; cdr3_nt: TGCAGTGCTAGAGTCGGGCAGACCTATGGCTACACCTTC; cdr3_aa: CSARVGQTYGYTF
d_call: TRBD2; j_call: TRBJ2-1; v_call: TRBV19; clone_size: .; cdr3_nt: TGTGCCAGTAGTATCGGGGGAGGGGCCACCTACAATGAGCAGTTCTTC; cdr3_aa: CASSIGGGATYNEQFF
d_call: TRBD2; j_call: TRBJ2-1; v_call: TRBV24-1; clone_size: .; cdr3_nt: TGTGCCACCAGTGACCTTGGGGGGGGGAATGAGCAGTTCTTC; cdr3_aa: CATSDLGGGNEQFF
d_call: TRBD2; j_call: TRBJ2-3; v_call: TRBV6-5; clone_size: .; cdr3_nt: TGTGCCAGCAGTTACATGGCGGGGGGGCGGCGAAATACGCAGTATTTT; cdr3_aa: CASSYMAGGRRNTQYF
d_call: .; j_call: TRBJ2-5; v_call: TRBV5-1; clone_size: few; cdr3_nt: TGCGCCAGCAGTTCGGGGGACAGACTTATGGAGACCCAGTACTTC; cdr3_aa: CASSSGDRLMETQYF
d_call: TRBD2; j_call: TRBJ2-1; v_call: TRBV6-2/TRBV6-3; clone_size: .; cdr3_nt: TGTGCCAGCGAGGCTAGCGGGACATACAATGAGCAGTTCTTC; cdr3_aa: CASEASGTYNEQFF
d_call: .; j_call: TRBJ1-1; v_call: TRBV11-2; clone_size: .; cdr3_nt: TGTGCCAGCACTTTCCGGGGGCCTTACACTGAAGCTTTCTTT; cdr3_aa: CASTFRGPYTEAFF
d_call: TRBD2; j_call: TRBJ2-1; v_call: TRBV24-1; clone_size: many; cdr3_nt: TGTGCCACCAGCTCTAGCGGGGGGAAAACCTACAATGAGCAGTTCTTC; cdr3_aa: CATSSSGGKTYNEQFF
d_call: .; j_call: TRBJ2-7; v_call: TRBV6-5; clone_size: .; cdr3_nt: TGTGCCAGCAGTTACCCCGGACGGACCTACGAGCAGTACTTC; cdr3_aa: CASSYPGRTYEQYF
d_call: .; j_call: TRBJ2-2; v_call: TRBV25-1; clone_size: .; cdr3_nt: TGTGCCAGCAGTGGGCAGTCCACCGGGGAGCTGTTTTTT; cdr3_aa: CASSGQSTGELFF
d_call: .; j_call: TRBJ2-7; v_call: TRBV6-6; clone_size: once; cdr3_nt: TGTGCCAGCAGTTACCAATTCCGGGTGCAGGGCAACTTC; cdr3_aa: CASSYQFRVQGNF
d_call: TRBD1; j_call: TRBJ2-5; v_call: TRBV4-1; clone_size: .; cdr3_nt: TGCGCCAGCAGCCAACTGACAGGGAAAGAGACCCAGTACTTC; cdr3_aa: CASSQLTGKETQYF
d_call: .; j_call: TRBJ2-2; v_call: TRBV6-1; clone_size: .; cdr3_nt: TGTGCCGCGGGGCTACTGATGAACACCGGGGAGCTGTTTTTT; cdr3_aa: CAAGLLMNTGELFF
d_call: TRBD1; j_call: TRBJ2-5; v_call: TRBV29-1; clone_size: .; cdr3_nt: TGCAGCGTTGCGGCCTCGACAGGGCAAGAGACCCAGTACTTC; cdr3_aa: CSVAASTGQETQYF
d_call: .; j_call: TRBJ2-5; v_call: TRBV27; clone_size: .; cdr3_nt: TGTGCCAGCAGTTTATCAGACAGGTTTGGAGAGACCCAGTACTTC; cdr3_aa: CASSLSDRFGETQYF
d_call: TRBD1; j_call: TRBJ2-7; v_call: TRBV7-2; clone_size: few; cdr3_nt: TGTGCCAGCAGCTGGGGGACAGGGCCCTACGAGCAGTACTTC; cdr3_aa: CASSWGTGPYEQYF
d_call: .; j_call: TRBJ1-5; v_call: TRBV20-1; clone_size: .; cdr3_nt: TGCAGTGCTGGAGGGGTTCGCGATCAGCCCCAGCATTTT; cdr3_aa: CSAGGVRDQPQHF
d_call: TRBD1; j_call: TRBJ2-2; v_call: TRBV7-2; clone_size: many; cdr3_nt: TGTGCCAGCAGCCCAAACAGGGGGACCGGGGAGCTGTTTTTT; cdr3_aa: CASSPNRGTGELFF
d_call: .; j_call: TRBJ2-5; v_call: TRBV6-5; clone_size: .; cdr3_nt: TGTGCCAGCAGTTACGTACGGGGCCAGGGCCGGGGGTACCAAGAGACCCAGTACTTC; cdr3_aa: CASSYVRGQGRGYQETQYF
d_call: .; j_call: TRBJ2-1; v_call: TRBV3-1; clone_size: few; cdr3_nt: TGTGCCAGCAGCCAAGATATGGCACAGCAATGGAATGAGCAGTTCTTC; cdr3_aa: CASSQDMAQQWNEQFF
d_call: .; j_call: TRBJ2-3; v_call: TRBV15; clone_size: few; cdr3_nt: TGTGCCACCAGCCCCCCCAGGAGGGCAGATACGCAGTATTTT; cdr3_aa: CATSPPRRADTQYF
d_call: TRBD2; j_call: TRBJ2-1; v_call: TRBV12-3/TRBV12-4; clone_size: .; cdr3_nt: TGTGCCAGCAGTCCCATTTTAGGGGAGGGACACAATGAGCAGTTCTTC; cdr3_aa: CASSPILGEGHNEQFF
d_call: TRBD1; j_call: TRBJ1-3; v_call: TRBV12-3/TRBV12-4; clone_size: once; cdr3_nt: TGTGCCAGCAGTTACGACAGGGCCTCTGGAAACACCATATATTTT; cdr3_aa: CASSYDRASGNTIYF
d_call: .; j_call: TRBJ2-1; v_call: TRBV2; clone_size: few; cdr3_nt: TGTGCCAGCAGTCTTATTTCTATTTGGAACAATGAGCAGTTCTTC; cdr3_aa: CASSLISIWNNEQFF
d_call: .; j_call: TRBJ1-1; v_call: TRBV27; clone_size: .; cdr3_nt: TGTGCCAGCAGGGATAGACGGTTGATGAACACTGAAGCTTTCTTT; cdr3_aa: CASRDRRLMNTEAFF
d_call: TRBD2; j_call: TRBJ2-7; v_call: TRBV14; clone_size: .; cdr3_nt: TGTGCCAGCAGCCCAGGGACTAGCGCTACCTACGAGCAGTACTTC; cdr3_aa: CASSPGTSATYEQYF
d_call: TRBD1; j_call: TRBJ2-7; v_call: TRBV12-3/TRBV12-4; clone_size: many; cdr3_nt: TGTGCCAGCAGTCGGACAGGAAGTTTCTACGAGCAGTACTTC; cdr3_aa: CASSRTGSFYEQYF
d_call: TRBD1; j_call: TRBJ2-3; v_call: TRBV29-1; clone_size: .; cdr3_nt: TGCAGCGTTGGAACAGGGGGCGCAGATACGCAGTATTTT; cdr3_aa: CSVGTGGADTQYF
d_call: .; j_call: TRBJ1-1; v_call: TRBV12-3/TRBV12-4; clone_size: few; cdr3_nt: TGTGCCAGCAGTTCTTCATCGACAGCTTTGAACACTGAAGCTTTCTTT; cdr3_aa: CASSSSSTALNTEAFF
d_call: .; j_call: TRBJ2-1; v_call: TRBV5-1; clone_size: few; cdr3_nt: TGCGCCAGCAGCTTGATAGGCCTAGGAGCCAATGAGCAGTTCTTC; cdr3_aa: CASSLIGLGANEQFF